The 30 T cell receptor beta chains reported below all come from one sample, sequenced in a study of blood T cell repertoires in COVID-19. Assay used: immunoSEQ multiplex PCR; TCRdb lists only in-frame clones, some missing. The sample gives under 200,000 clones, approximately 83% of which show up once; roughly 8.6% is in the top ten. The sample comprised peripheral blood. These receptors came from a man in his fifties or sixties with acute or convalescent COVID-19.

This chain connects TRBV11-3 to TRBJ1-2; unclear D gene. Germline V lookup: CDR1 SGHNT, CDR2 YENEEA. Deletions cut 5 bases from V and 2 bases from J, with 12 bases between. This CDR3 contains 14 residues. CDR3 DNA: TGTGCCAGCAGCCCCGGAGCGCGAAACTATGGCTACACCTTC. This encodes CASSPGARNYGYTF.

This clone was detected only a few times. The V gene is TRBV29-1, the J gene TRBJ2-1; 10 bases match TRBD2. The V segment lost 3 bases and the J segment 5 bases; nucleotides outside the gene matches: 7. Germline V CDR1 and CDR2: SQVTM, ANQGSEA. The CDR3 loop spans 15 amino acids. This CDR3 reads CSVDSGAGGNNEQFF. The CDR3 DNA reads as TGCAGCGTTGATTCGGGAGCGGGAGGGAACAATGAGCAGTTCTTC.

This CDR3 reads CASRLVAARCGTDTQYF. The CDR3 coding sequence is TGTGCAAGTCGCTTAGTAGCAGCCAGATGTGGCACAGATACGCAGTATTTT. The rearrangement joins TRBV12-2 to TRBJ2-3; the D call TRBD2 from the table was never checked on the DNA. TRBV12-2 is a pseudogene segment. This CDR3 contains 17 residues.

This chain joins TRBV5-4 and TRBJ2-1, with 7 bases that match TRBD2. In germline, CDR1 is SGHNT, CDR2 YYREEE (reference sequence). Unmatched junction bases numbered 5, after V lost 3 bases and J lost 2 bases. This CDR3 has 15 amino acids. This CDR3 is CASSWGEGPYNEQFF. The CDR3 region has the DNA TGTGCCAGCAGCTGGGGGGAGGGCCCCTACAATGAGCAGTTCTTC.

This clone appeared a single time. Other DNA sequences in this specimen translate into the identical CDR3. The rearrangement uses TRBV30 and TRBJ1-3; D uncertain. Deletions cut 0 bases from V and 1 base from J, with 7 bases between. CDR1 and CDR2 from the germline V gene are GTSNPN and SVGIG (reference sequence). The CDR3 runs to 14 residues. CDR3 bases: TGTGCCTGGAGTGTGGGAGGGTCTGGAAACACCATATATTTT. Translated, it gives CAWSVGGSGNTIYF. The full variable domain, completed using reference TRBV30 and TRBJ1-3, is SQTIHQWPATLVQPVGSPLSLECTVEGTSNPNLYWYRQAAGRGLQLLFYSVGIGQISSEVPQNLSASRPQDRQFILSSKKLLLSDSGFYLCAWSVGGSGNTIYFGEGSWLTVV.

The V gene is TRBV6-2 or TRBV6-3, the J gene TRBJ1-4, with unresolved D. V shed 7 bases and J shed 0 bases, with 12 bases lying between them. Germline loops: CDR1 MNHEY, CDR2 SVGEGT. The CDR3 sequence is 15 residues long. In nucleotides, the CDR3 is TGTGCCAGCACCCCAATGGACTCAACTAATGAAAAACTGTTTTTT. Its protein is CASTPMDSTNEKLFF.

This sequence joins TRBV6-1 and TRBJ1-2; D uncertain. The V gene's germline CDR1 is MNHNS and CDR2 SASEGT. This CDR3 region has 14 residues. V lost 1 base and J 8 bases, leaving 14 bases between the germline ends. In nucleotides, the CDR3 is TGTGCCAGCAGTGAAGGATCTCGTTCAGGAGGCTACACCTTC. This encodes CASSEGSRSGGYTF.

The CDR3 bases are TGCGCCAGCAGGGAGGGTTCGGGGCAGAACACCGGGGAGCTGTTTTTT. Its translation is CASREGSGQNTGELFF. The rearrangement uses TRBV5-1 and TRBJ2-2; perhaps TRBD2 as D (6 bases). There are 16 residues in the CDR3. Deletions cut 5 bases from V and 1 base from J, with 15 bases between. The germline gives CDR1 SGHRS, CDR2 YFSETQ.

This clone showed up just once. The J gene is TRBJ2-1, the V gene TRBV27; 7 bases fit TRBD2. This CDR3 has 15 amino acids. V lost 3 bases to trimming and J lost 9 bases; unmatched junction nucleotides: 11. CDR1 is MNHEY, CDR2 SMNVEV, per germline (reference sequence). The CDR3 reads CASSFAGAFSFEQFF. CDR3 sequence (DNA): TGTGCCAGCAGTTTTGCGGGAGCCTTCAGCTTTGAGCAGTTCTTC.

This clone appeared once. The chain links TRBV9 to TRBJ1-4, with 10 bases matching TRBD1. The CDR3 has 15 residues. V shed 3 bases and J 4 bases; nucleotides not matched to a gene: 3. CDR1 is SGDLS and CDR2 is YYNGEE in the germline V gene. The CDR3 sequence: CASSGQGAGNEKLFF. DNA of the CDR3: TGTGCCAGCAGCGGACAGGGGGCAGGTAATGAAAAACTGTTTTTT. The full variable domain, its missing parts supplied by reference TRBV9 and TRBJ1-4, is DSGVTQTPKHLITATGQRVTLRCSPRSGDLSVYWYQQSLDQGLQFLIQYYNGEERAKGNILERFSAQQFPDLHSELNLSSLELGDSALYFCASSGQGAGNEKLFFGSGTQLSVL.

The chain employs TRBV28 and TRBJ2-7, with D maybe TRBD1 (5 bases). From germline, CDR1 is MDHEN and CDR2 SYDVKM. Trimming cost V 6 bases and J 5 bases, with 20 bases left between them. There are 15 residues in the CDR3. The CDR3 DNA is TGTGCCAGCAGCCCCAGACAGTTCCTTACCAACGAGCAGTACTTC. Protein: CASSPRQFLTNEQYF.

The CDR3 loop reads CASWGLAGGNTGELFF. The CDR3, as DNA: TGTGCCAGCTGGGGACTAGCGGGAGGTAACACCGGGGAGCTGTTTTTT. The chain joins TRBV2 to TRBJ2-2; 15 bases fit TRBD2. The germline V gene encodes CDR1 SNHLY and CDR2 FYNNEI. The V and J ends lost 8 bases and 2 bases, in that order; junction bases with no gene match: 3. This CDR3 contains 16 residues.

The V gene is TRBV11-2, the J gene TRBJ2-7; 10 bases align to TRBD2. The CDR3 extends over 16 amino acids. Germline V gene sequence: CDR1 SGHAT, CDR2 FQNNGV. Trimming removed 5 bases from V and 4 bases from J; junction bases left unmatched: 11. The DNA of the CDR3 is TGTGCCAGCAGCCCCGGGGCTAGCGGGAGTTTTTACGAGCAGTACTTC. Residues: CASSPGASGSFYEQYF.

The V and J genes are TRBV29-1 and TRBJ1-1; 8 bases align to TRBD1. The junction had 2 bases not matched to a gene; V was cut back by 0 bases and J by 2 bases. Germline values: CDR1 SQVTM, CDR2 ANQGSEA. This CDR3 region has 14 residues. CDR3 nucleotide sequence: TGCAGCGTTGAAGACCCAGGGGGCAACACTGAAGCTTTCTTT. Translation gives CSVEDPGGNTEAFF.

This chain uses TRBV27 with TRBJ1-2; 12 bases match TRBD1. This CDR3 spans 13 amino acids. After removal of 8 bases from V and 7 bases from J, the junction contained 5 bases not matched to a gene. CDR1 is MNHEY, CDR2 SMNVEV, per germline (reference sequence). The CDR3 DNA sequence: TGTGCCAGCCGGGGACAGGGGGCAAGTGGCTACACCTTC. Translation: CASRGQGASGYTF.

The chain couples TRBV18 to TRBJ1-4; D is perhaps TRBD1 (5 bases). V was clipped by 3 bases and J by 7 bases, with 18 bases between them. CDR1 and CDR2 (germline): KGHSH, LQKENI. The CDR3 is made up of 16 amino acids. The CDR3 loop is CASSPRRLGGGEKLFF. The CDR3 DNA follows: TGTGCCAGCTCACCGAGAAGGTTGGGCGGGGGTGAAAAACTGTTTTTT.

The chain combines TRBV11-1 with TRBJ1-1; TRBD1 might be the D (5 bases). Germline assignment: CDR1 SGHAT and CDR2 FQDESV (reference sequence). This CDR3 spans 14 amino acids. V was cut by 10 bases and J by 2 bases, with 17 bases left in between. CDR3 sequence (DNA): TGTGCCACCAAAAAAGACAGAGATAACACTGAAGCTTTCTTT. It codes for CATKKDRDNTEAFF.

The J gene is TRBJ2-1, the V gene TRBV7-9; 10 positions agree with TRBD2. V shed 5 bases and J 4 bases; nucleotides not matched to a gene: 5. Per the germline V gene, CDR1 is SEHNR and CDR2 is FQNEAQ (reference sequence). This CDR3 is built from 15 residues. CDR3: CASSQAGGGYNEQFF. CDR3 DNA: TGTGCCAGCAGCCAAGCGGGAGGGGGTTACAATGAGCAGTTCTTC.

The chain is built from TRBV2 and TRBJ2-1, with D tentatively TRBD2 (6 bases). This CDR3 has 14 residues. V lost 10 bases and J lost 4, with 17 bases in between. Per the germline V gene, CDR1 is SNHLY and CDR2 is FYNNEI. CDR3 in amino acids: CATMREPGYNEQFF. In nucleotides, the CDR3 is TGTGCCACCATGCGGGAACCGGGATACAATGAGCAGTTCTTC.

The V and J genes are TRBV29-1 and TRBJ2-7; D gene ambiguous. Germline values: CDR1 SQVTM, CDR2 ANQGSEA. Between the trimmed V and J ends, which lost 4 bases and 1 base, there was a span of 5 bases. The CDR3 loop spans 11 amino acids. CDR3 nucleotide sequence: TGCAGCGTTGGCAGTTCCTACGAGCAGTACTTC. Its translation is CSVGSSYEQYF.

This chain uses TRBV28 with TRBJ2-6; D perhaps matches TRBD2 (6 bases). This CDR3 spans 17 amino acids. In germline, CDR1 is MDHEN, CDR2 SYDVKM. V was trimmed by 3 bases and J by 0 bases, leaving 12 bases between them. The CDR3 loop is CASSLGTGVSGANVLTF. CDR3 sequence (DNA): TGTGCCAGCAGTTTGGGGACTGGGGTCTCTGGGGCCAACGTCCTGACTTTC.

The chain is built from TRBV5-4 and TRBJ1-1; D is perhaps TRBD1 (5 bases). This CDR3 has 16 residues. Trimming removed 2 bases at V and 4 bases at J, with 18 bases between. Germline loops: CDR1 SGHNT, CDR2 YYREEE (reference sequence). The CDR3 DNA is TGTGCCAGCAGCTTAGGGAGGGGTGTGGGGCCCACTGAAGCTTTCTTT. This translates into CASSLGRGVGPTEAFF.

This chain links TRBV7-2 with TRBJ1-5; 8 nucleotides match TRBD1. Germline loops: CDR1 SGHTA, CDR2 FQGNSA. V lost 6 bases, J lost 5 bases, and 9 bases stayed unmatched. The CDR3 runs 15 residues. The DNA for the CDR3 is TGTGCCAGCAGTTTGGAGGACAGGGTGGATCAGCCCCAGCATTTT. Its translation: CASSLEDRVDQPQHF.

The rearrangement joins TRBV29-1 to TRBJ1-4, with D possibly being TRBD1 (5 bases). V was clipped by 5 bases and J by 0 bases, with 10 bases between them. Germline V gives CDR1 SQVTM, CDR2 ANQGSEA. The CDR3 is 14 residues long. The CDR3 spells CSVTDSTTNEKLFF. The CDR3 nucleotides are TGCAGCGTTACCGACAGTACAACTAATGAAAAACTGTTTTTT. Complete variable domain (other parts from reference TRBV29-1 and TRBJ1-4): SAVISQKPSRDICQRGTSLTIQCQVDSQVTMMFWYRQQPGQSLTLIATANQGSEATYESGFVIDKFPISRPNLTFSTLTVSNMSPEDSSIYLCSVTDSTTNEKLFFGSGTQLSVL.

CDR3 residues: CASSLGPDSYEQYF. CDR3 nucleotides: TGTGCCAGCAGCTTAGGCCCAGACTCCTACGAGCAGTACTTC. The chain employs TRBV7-2 and TRBJ2-7, with D uncertain. The germline CDR1 and CDR2 sequences are SGHTA and FQGNSA. The CDR3 length is 14 residues. V was trimmed by 1 base and J by 0 bases, leaving 7 bases between them. Complete variable domain (other parts from reference TRBV7-2 and TRBJ2-7): GAGVSQSPSNKVTEKGKDVELRCDPISGHTALYWYRQSLGQGLEFLIYFQGNSAPDKSGLPSDRFSAERTGGSVSTLTIQRTQQEDSAVYLCASSLGPDSYEQYFGPGTRLTVT.

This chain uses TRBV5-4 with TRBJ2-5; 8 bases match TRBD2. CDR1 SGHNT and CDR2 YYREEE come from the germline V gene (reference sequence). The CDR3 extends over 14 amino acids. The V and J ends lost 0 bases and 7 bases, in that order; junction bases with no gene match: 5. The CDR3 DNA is TGTGCCAGCAGCTTGGGCGGGAGCGGGGGGACCCAGTACTTC. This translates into CASSLGGSGGTQYF. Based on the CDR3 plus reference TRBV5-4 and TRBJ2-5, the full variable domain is ETGVTQSPTHLIKTRGQQVTLRCSSQSGHNTVSWYQQALGQGPQFIFQYYREEENGRGNFPPRFSGLQFPNYSSELNVNALELDDSALYLCASSLGGSGGTQYFGPGTRLLVL.

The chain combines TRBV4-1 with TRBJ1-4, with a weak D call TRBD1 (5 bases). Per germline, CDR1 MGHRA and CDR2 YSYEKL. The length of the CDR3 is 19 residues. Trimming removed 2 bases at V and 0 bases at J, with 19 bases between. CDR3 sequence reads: CASSQTSGPGFATNEKLFF. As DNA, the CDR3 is TGCGCCAGCAGCCAAACGTCAGGGCCAGGGTTTGCAACTAATGAAAAACTGTTTTTT.

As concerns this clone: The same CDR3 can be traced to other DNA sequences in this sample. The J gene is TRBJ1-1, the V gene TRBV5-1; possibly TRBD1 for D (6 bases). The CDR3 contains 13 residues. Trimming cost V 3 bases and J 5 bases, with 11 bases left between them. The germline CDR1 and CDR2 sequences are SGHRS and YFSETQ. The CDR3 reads CASSSQGNTEAFF. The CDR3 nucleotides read TGCGCCAGCAGCTCCCAGGGGAATACTGAAGCTTTCTTT.

CDR3 in DNA: TGTGCCAGCAGCTCGACTAACGGGAGCGTAGCTGAGCAGTTCTTC. It specifies CASSSTNGSVAEQFF. The chain uses TRBV5-4 and TRBJ2-1; tentatively, D is TRBD2 (6 bases). Between the trimmed V and J ends, which lost 3 bases and 9 bases, there was a span of 19 bases. Germline V lookup: CDR1 SGHNT, CDR2 YYREEE (reference sequence). The CDR3 is made up of 15 amino acids.

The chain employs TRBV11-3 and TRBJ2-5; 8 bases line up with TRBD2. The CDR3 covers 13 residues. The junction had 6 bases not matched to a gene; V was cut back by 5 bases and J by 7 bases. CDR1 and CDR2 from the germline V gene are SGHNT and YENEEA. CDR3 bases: TGTGCCAGCAGCCCCCGGGGGGGCGGGACCCAGTACTTC. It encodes CASSPRGGGTQYF.